The TCR beta chain under discussion was sequenced for a study of early T cells in non-severe SARS-CoV-2 infection. Across the study: It was bulk RNA from unsorted whole blood that was sequenced, and the chains were unpaired. Findings and limits, study-wide: Using VDJdb, the matching emphasized anti-spike CD8 responses while missing private and CD4 specificities.

In this sample, this clonotype turned up once. The antigen is not known. Looked up from germline, CDR1 is PRHDT and CDR2 is FYEKMQ (reference sequence). This CDR3 comprises 14 residues. V dropped 5 bases and J dropped 4; count of bases not matched to a gene: 4. Attachment of unique molecular identifiers was made to individual cDNA molecules. TCRdb re-analysed the 5' RACE reads in MiXCR, keeping a single row per CDR3 protein. The sample shows tens of thousands of distinct CDR3 sequences, approximately 10% of them seen only once. This sequence joins TRBV13 and TRBJ1-1; 10 positions agree with TRBD1. The sample comprised whole blood. The receptor was isolated from an adult who was a healthcare worker with PCR-confirmed SARS-CoV-2 infection or an uninfected control (not recorded which). Here the CDR3 reads CASSAWTGGTEAFF. The CDR3 DNA reads as TGTGCCAGCAGCGCATGGACAGGGGGCACTGAAGCTTTCTTT.